This is a list of T cell receptor beta chains from one sample in a study of shared clonotypes between healthy human individuals. TCRdb keeps only in-frame clones here, not all; method: immunoSEQ multiplex PCR. The table includes about 2.2 million clones, around 95% detected once. Sequencing was done on a sample of naive CD8+ T cells from PBMCs. The source is a man between 18 and 35 years old in good health. Some clones in this sample may be carry-over from other donors' samples. CDR3s include the opening cysteine and the closing phenylalanine or tryptophan. D genes are given only for firm matches. Only some rows state a clone size, as once, few, many or a class for expanded clones.

DNA: TGCGCCACCCCTGACAGGGGGCGCCGACCAGATACGCAGTATTTT; CDR3: CATPDRGRRPDTQYF; D: TRBD1; size: once; V: TRBV23-1; J: TRBJ2-3
DNA: TGTGCCTCACAGGAGGGGGGTACAGCGGGAGGCCCAAGCACAGATACGCAGTATTTT; CDR3: CASQEGGTAGGPSTDTQYF; D: TRBD2; size: NA; V: TRBV7-9; J: TRBJ2-3
DNA: TGTGCCAGCAGTGAGGGGACAGGGATGGGCGAGCAGTACTTC; CDR3: CASSEGTGMGEQYF; D: TRBD1; size: NA; V: TRBV2; J: TRBJ2-7
DNA: TGTGCCAGCAGCGCGGGGACTAGCGGGTACAATGAGCAGTTCTTC; CDR3: CASSAGTSGYNEQFF; D: TRBD2; size: NA; V: TRBV5-4; J: TRBJ2-1
DNA: TGTGCCAGCAGTTTGGGGACAGGGGATTTAGGAAACATTCAGTACTTC; CDR3: CASSLGTGDLGNIQYF; D: TRBD1; size: NA; V: TRBV28; J: TRBJ2-4
DNA: TGTGCCAGCAGCTTGGCGGGGACTCAAGAGACCCAGTACTTC; CDR3: CASSLAGTQETQYF; D: NA; size: NA; V: TRBV5-7; J: TRBJ2-5
DNA: TGCGCCAGCAGCCCGGGACCCTCCTACGAGCAGTACTTC; CDR3: CASSPGPSYEQYF; D: NA; size: NA; V: TRBV10-2; J: TRBJ2-7
DNA: TGTGCTAGTGGTTGGGGGAACACTGAAGCTTTCTTT; CDR3: CASGWGNTEAFF; D: NA; size: NA; V: TRBV12-5; J: TRBJ1-1
DNA: TGCGCCAGCAGCCAAGATCGGGTGGGAATCCTAGCGGGAGGGGGAGATACGCAGTATTTT; CDR3: CASSQDRVGILAGGGDTQYF; D: TRBD2; size: NA; V: TRBV4-3; J: TRBJ2-3
DNA: TGTGCCAGCAGCATTTCAGGGGGCGCGGATGGCTACACCTTC; CDR3: CASSISGGADGYTF; D: TRBD1; size: once; V: TRBV27; J: TRBJ1-2
DNA: TGTGCCAGCAGGCCGACAGGGTTCAATGAGCAGTTCTTC; CDR3: CASRPTGFNEQFF; D: TRBD1; size: NA; V: TRBV28; J: TRBJ2-1
DNA: TGCGCCACCGAAGAGTCAGGTTATCAGCCCCAGCATTTT; CDR3: CATEESGYQPQHF; D: NA; size: once; V: TRBV23-1; J: TRBJ1-5
DNA: TGTGCCAGCAGCCTCGGATGGGGGAGCAATCAGCCCCAGCATTTT; CDR3: CASSLGWGSNQPQHF; D: NA; size: NA; V: TRBV7-2; J: TRBJ1-5
DNA: TGCGCCAGCAGCTTTACGGGACTCCAGTACAATGAGCAGTTCTTC; CDR3: CASSFTGLQYNEQFF; D: NA; size: NA; V: TRBV5-1; J: TRBJ2-1
DNA: TGCAGCGTCCCCTTGGGGCAGGGCGAACTCTATGGCTACACCTTC; CDR3: CSVPLGQGELYGYTF; D: NA; size: once; V: TRBV29-1; J: TRBJ1-2
DNA: TGTGCCAGCAGCCTTAATAAGGGCAGCTATGGCTACACCTTC; CDR3: CASSLNKGSYGYTF; D: NA; size: NA; V: TRBV7-2; J: TRBJ1-2
DNA: TGCGCCAGCAGCTTGGAACAGGGCGGGACCGGGGAGCTGTTTTTT; CDR3: CASSLEQGGTGELFF; D: NA; size: NA; V: TRBV5-1; J: TRBJ2-2
DNA: TGTGCCAGCAGCTCAAGTGACCGGACCCTCTCCTACAATGAGCAGTTCTTC; CDR3: CASSSSDRTLSYNEQFF; D: NA; size: NA; V: TRBV7-6; J: TRBJ2-1
DNA: TGTGCCAGCAGCCAAGGACTAGCGGGACTCACAGATACGCAGTATTTT; CDR3: CASSQGLAGLTDTQYF; D: TRBD2; size: NA; V: TRBV4-2; J: TRBJ2-3
DNA: TGCAGCGTTGAAGATGGGGGGCCCAACTACGAGCAGTACTTC; CDR3: CSVEDGGPNYEQYF; D: NA; size: NA; V: TRBV29-1; J: TRBJ2-7
DNA: TGTGCCAGCACTTCTGGGCCTTATAGCAATCAGCCCCAGCATTTT; CDR3: CASTSGPYSNQPQHF; D: NA; size: once; V: TRBV6-6; J: TRBJ1-5
DNA: TGTGCCAGCAGCTTGGACGGGTTGGGATGGGGCTACACCTTC; CDR3: CASSLDGLGWGYTF; D: NA; size: NA; V: TRBV5-6; J: TRBJ1-2
DNA: TGTGCCAGCAGCCAAGATCGGGGCCCGTATGGCTACACCTTC; CDR3: CASSQDRGPYGYTF; D: NA; size: NA; V: TRBV14; J: TRBJ1-2
DNA: TGTGCCAGCAGCTTATTGGGCTCCTGGACAGATACGCAGTATTTT; CDR3: CASSLLGSWTDTQYF; D: NA; size: NA; V: TRBV7-6; J: TRBJ2-3
DNA: TGTGCCAGCAGTCCTGACCGGAGCTCTGGAAACACCATATATTTT; CDR3: CASSPDRSSGNTIYF; D: NA; size: NA; V: TRBV28; J: TRBJ1-3
DNA: TGTGCCAGCAGCCAAACGAGCAATGAGCAGTTCTTC; CDR3: CASSQTSNEQFF; D: NA; size: NA; V: TRBV7-9; J: TRBJ2-1
DNA: TGCGCCAGCAGCCAAGATGGGAGCGGGAGGTCTTACGAGCAGTACTTC; CDR3: CASSQDGSGRSYEQYF; D: TRBD2; size: NA; V: TRBV4-1; J: TRBJ2-7
DNA: TGTGCCAGCAGCCTCAATCTAGCGGGCGAAGCCTACGAGCAGTACTTC; CDR3: CASSLNLAGEAYEQYF; D: TRBD2; size: NA; V: TRBV7-9; J: TRBJ2-7
DNA: TGTGCCAGCAGCGTAGAACAGGACTCCGGAAACACCATATATTTT; CDR3: CASSVEQDSGNTIYF; D: NA; size: NA; V: TRBV9; J: TRBJ1-3